These 8 T cell receptor beta chains were sequenced from one sample in a study of CD8 T cells in ankylosing spondylitis. Study-level findings and limits: Within ankylosing spondylitis blood, a TCR beta motif made up of eight or nine highly homologous variants appeared to be characteristic.

Their target antigens are unknown. TCRdb re-derived calls from the 5' RACE reads in MiXCR, one entry per CDR3 protein. Of some 450,000 distinct CDR3 sequences in the sample, under 20% were seen once. The sample consisted of blood, either unsorted or a sorted T cell fraction (not recorded which). These receptors originate from a male donor with ankylosing spondylitis.

The chain joins TRBV5-8 to TRBJ2-5; the match to TRBD2 covers 16 bases. The germline gives CDR1 SGHTS, CDR2 YDEGEE. V shed 4 bases, J shed 5 bases, and the junction held 5 bases outside the gene matches. The CDR3 has 16 residues. The CDR3 reads CASSRGLAGGLETQYF. The DNA for the CDR3 is TGTGCCAGCAGCCGGGGACTAGCGGGAGGGCTTGAGACCCAGTACTTC.

The CDR3 region is CASSLDRGGNIQYF. CDR3 DNA: TGCGCCAGCAGCTTGGACAGGGGGGGAAACATTCAGTACTTC. The chain has TRBV5-1 and TRBJ2-4; a weak D match, TRBD1 (8 bases). The V end lost 0 bases, the J end lost 6 bases, and 10 bases lay between the germline ends. The CDR3 length is 14 residues. Looked up from germline, CDR1 is SGHRS and CDR2 is YFSETQ.

J is TRBJ1-1 and V is TRBV12-5; no firm D call. The CDR3 length is 12 residues. Trimming left V 6 bases short and J 1 base short, with 6 bases between. Germline CDR1 is LGHNT and CDR2 is FRNRAP. DNA for the CDR3: TGTGCTAGTGGAACAGAGAACACTGAAGCTTTCTTT. Translation gives CASGTENTEAFF.

This chain links TRBV5-5 with TRBJ1-1; D perhaps matches TRBD1 (5 bases). The germline gives CDR1 SGHKS, CDR2 YYEKEE (reference sequence). With 2 bases removed from V and 0 bases from J, the gap between germline ends came to 11 bases. The CDR3 loop spans 15 amino acids. The CDR3 DNA follows: TGTGCCAGCAGCTTCCGGCAGGGCGTGAACACTGAAGCTTTCTTT. Its translation: CASSFRQGVNTEAFF.

This clonotype was observed many times. The chain uses TRBV12-3 or TRBV12-4 and TRBJ1-2, with TRBD1 matching over 8 bases. V shed 6 bases, J shed 4 bases, and the junction held 4 bases outside the gene matches. This CDR3 has 13 residues. CDR3: CASSAGTGYGYTF. In nucleotides, the CDR3 is TGTGCCAGCAGCGCCGGGACAGGCTATGGCTACACCTTC.

V usage is TRBV2 and J usage is TRBJ1-2, with D unclear. V lost 8 bases, J lost 2 bases, and 12 bases lay in between. Per germline, CDR1 SNHLY and CDR2 FYNNEI. This CDR3 is 13 amino acids long. The CDR3 sequence: CASLGFLNYGYTF. The CDR3 DNA reads TGTGCCAGCCTTGGGTTCTTAAACTATGGCTACACCTTC.

The CDR3 loop is CASSSRQADGYTF. The CDR3 coding sequence is TGCGCCAGCAGCTCAAGACAGGCCGATGGCTACACCTTC. The J gene is TRBJ1-2, the V gene TRBV5-1; a possible D gene is TRBD1 (6 bases). CDR1 is SGHRS, CDR2 YFSETQ, per germline. CDR3 length: 13 residues. V dropped 3 bases and J dropped 6 bases, with 12 bases sitting between them.

The chain employs TRBV5-1 and TRBJ1-1; D gene ambiguous. Germline V CDR1 and CDR2: SGHRS, YFSETQ. V lost 0 bases and J 6 bases, leaving 9 bases between the germline ends. The CDR3 length is 13 residues. The CDR3 coding sequence is TGCGCCAGCAGCTTGGGAGGGCAGTCTGAAGCTTTCTTT. It is translated as CASSLGGQSEAFF.